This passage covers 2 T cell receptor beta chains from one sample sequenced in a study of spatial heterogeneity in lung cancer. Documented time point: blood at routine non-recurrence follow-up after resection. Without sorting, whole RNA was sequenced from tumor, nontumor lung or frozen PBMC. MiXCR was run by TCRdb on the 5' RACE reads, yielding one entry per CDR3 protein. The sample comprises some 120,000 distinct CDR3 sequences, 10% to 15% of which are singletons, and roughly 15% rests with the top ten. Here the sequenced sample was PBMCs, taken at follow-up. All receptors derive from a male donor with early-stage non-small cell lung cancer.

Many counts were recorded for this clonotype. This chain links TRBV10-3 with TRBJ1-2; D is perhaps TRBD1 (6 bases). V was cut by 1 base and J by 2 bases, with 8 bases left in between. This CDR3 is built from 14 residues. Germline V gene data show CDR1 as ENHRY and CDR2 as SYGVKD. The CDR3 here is CAISELGANYGYTF. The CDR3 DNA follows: TGTGCCATCAGTGAGTTGGGGGCCAACTATGGCTACACCTTC.

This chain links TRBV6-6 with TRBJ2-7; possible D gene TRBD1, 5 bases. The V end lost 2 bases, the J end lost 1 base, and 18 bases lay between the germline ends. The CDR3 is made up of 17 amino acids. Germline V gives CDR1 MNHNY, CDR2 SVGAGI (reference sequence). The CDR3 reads CASSYGITSTVSYEQYF. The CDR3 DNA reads TGTGCCAGCAGTTACGGAATTACTTCGACAGTGTCCTACGAGCAGTACTTC.